The present T cell receptor (beta chain) was sequenced within a study of breast tumors, draining lymph nodes, adjacent tissues (dated by TCRdb to the mid-2010s). For the study in its entirety: TCR beta repertoires were compared across tumor, adjacent nontumor tissue and axillary lymph nodes obtained from breast cancer patients. In human breast cancer, the study set out to evaluate how tumor, surrounding tissue and draining lymph node repertoires relate to one another and whether T cells may move between these sites.

The instrument was an Illumina HiSeq 2000. TCR beta chain libraries were generated through multiplex PCR amplification. High-throughput sequencing was used to analyze the amplified TCR beta chain products. The public reads were reanalyzed by TCRdb: fastp trimming at Q25, MiXCR alignment, in-frame beta chains only. Under each unique CDR3 protein, matching rows form one entry showing the most common genes and DNA. This sample holds approximately 230,000 distinct CDR3 sequences; under 40% were observed only once. The leading ten clones occupy under 4.5% of the sample. Results and caveats for the whole study, not just this receptor: Tumors showed preferential V and J gene usage, and their T-cell repertoire diversity fell below that of lymph nodes yet above that of nontumor tissue. The similarity between tumor and nontumor tissue repertoires was significantly greater in luminal-like breast cancer than in basal-like breast cancer. The data were judged consistent with most tumor T cells deriving from the lymph node and then expanding within tumor tissue. The conclusion that tumor T cells originate in lymph nodes was framed as consistent with a hypothesis rather than directly demonstrated.

The germline V gene (reference sequence) sets CDR1 to SEHNR and CDR2 to FQNEAQ. Reading from cysteine to phenylalanine, the CDR3 counts 13 amino acids. The kept DNA is CDR3 alone, 39 bases in frame from the first base. Lymph node samples came from the axillary draining lymph nodes of breast cancer patients. Comments on this clonotype: Its antigen is unknown. A junction boundary mismatches the germline segment, possibly from a read error.

The chain is encoded by TRBV7-9 joined to TRBJ2-2; matching of 6 bases hints at TRBD2 as the D gene. Sequenced sample: axillary lymph node tissue. This clonotype was sampled from a female donor with breast cancer. Some clones in this sample may be carry-over from other donors' samples. The CDR3 reads CASSEREHRGAVF. Read as DNA, the sequence is TGTGCCAGCAGCGAACGGGAGCACCGGGGAGCTGTTTTT.